This TCR beta chain originates from a study of molecular identifiers for immune sequencing clone quantification. Study-wide results and limits: Because of identical TCR molecules sharing a barcode, sizes of highly expanded clones could be underestimated. Clones carrying above 20 RNA copies accounted for over 98% of effector molecules, under 1% in naive cells.

Germline loops: CDR1 SGHDT, CDR2 YYEEEE. The CDR3 sequence is 15 residues long. With 4 bases removed from V and 8 bases from J, the gap between germline ends came to 18 bases. Via MiXCR, TCRdb re-called the PCR reads, giving one row per CDR3 protein. The profile shows just under 650,000 distinct CDR3 sequences, less than 20% of them singletons. Naive CD8 libraries were made from about 20,000 to 1,000,000 sorted cells, and they used 10%, 30% or 50% RNA. The sorting of naive CD8 T cells used the CD8+CD4-CCR7+CD45RA+ phenotype. To note about this clonotype: Its target is not known. One base away lies a much larger clone, so this may be a sequencing read error.

This clonotype was sampled from a human donor in good health. Some libraries in this study had Jurkat cell RNA spiked in. V gene TRBV5-6 combines with J gene TRBJ2-2; D unresolved. Material for sequencing was naive CD8+ T cells from blood, with Jurkat cell RNA spiked in. The subset was: FACS-sorted CD8+CD4-CCR7+CD45RA+ naive T cells. This CDR3 is CASSLGRINLGELFF. In nucleotides, the CDR3 is TGTGCCAGCAGCCTTGGGCGGATTAACCTTGGGGAGCTGTTTTTT.